These 21 T cell receptor beta chains came from one sample sequenced in a study of blood T cell repertoires in COVID-19. Sequencing was performed with immunoSEQ multiplex PCR; in TCRdb, only in-frame clones are kept and a portion is missing. Here the sample spans 150,000 to 200,000 clones, around 81% being singletons. Sequencing input: peripheral blood. The receptor source for this set is a woman older than 75 with COVID-19, enrolled during active disease.

This chain joins TRBV7-3 and TRBJ2-2; no clear D gene. Germline CDR1 and CDR2: SGHTA and FQGTGA. The CDR3 loop spans 14 amino acids. Trimming removed 1 base at V and 6 bases at J, with 9 bases between. In nucleotides, the CDR3 is TGTGCCAGCAGCTTAAACCCTGGCCCCGGGGAGCTGTTTTTT. Translation: CASSLNPGPGELFF.

Details on this clone: Germline and junction disagree at one end, which may indicate a read error. CDR3 residues: CASSLGFSGRNEQFF. CDR3 DNA: TGTGCTAGCAGCTTAGGATTTAGCGGGAGGAATGAGCAGTTCTTC. This chain links TRBV7-7 with TRBJ2-1; 10 nucleotides align to TRBD2. The CDR3 extends over 15 amino acids. CDR1 is SSHAT, CDR2 FNYEAQ, per germline (reference sequence).

The chain has TRBV28 and TRBJ1-6; 9 bases match TRBD1. This CDR3 region has 18 residues. Germline V gives CDR1 MDHEN, CDR2 SYDVKM. V shed 4 bases and J 0 bases; nucleotides not matched to a gene: 7. CDR3 nucleotide sequence: TGTGCCAGCAGTTCAGGCCACAGGGGGCGCTCCTATAATTCACCCCTCCACTTT. This gives the protein CASSSGHRGRSYNSPLHF.

The rearrangement uses TRBV6-5 and TRBJ1-3, with D maybe TRBD1 (5 bases). Germline assignment: CDR1 MNHEY and CDR2 SVGAGI. The CDR3 contains 15 residues. V was clipped by 2 bases and J by 4 bases, with 12 bases between them. CDR3 sequence reads: CASSYRGAEGNTIYF. In DNA, the CDR3 is TGTGCCAGCAGTTACAGGGGCGCAGAGGGAAACACCATATATTTT.

The rearrangement links TRBV6-6 to TRBJ1-4, with 7 positions matching TRBD1. After removal of 6 bases from V and 4 bases from J, the junction contained 8 bases not matched to a gene. The CDR3 has 15 amino acids. Germline CDR1 is MNHNY and CDR2 is SVGAGI (reference sequence). The CDR3 spells CASRSGTEFNEKLFF. DNA of the CDR3: TGTGCCAGCAGATCCGGGACAGAATTTAATGAAAAACTGTTTTTT.

The gene calls are TRBV10-2 and TRBJ2-2, with TRBD2 matching over 12 bases. The germline V gene encodes CDR1 WSHSY and CDR2 SAAADI. The CDR3 contains 17 residues. Germline trimming cut 0 bases from V and 6 bases from J; bases unmatched to any gene: 5. Here the CDR3 DNA reads TGCGCCAGCAGTGAGTCGCCTAGCGGGGGGGCTTCCGGGGAGCTGTTTTTT. Its protein product is CASSESPSGGASGELFF.

The CDR3 protein is CASSLGRTGELFF. CDR3 nucleotides: TGCGCCAGCAGCTTGGGCAGAACCGGGGAGCTGTTTTTT. V usage is TRBV5-1 and J usage is TRBJ2-2; unclear D gene. The length of the CDR3 is 13 residues. Germline lookup yields CDR1 SGHRS and CDR2 YFSETQ. The V end lost 0 bases, the J end lost 5 bases, and 5 bases lay between the germline ends.

The J gene is TRBJ1-5, the V gene TRBV7-8; D remains ambiguous. Germline loops: CDR1 SGHVS, CDR2 FQNEAQ. CDR3 length: 13 residues. Trimming pared 5 bases from V and 4 bases from J, leaving 9 bases between. As DNA, the CDR3 is TGTGCCAGCAGCCCCGGGATAAATCAGCCCCAGCATTTT. The encoded protein is CASSPGINQPQHF. The full variable domain, in which reference TRBV7-8 and TRBJ1-5 provide the parts outside the CDR3, is GAGVSQSPRYKVAKRGQDVALRCDPISGHVSLFWYQQALGQGPEFLTYFQNEAQLDKSGLPSDRFFAERPEGSVSTLKIQRTQQEDSAVYLCASSPGINQPQHFGDGTRLSIL.

The J gene is TRBJ1-1, the V gene TRBV6-5; 8 bases line up with TRBD1. The length of the CDR3 is 13 residues. Per the germline V gene, CDR1 is MNHEY and CDR2 is SVGAGI. J lost 8 bases, V lost 5 bases, and 7 bases had no gene match. CDR3 in amino acids: CASSNRQGREAFF. Written as DNA, the CDR3 is TGTGCCAGCAGTAACAGACAGGGGCGAGAAGCTTTCTTT.

The genes are TRBV18 and TRBJ1-6, with 9 bases matching TRBD1. Germline-derived CDR1 and CDR2 are KGHSH and LQKENI. The V gene end was trimmed by 6 bases and the J gene end by 9 bases; junction bases not matched to a gene: 9. The CDR3 is made up of 15 amino acids. The CDR3 spells CASSEGQGISSPLHF. The CDR3 nucleotides read TGTGCCAGCTCGGAGGGACAGGGAATTTCTTCACCCCTCCACTTT.

With respect to this clone: A read error may produce the germline difference seen at one junction end. The chain couples TRBV5-4 to TRBJ2-7; possible D gene TRBD1, 5 bases. The CDR3 has 14 amino acids. Germline assignment: CDR1 SGHNT and CDR2 YYREEE (reference sequence). The CDR3, as DNA: TGTGCCAGCAGCTTGGGACAGCCTTCCTCCGAGCAGTACTTC. It codes for CASSLGQPSSEQYF.

The chain couples TRBV10-3 to TRBJ2-1, with 12 positions matching TRBD2. This CDR3 is built from 16 residues. Trimming removed 7 bases from V and 4 bases from J; junction bases left unmatched: 8. CDR1 is ENHRY and CDR2 is SYGVKD in the germline V gene. The CDR3 DNA is TGTGCCATCACCGGGTCTCTAGCGGGAGGGTACAATGAGCAGTTCTTC. It specifies CAITGSLAGGYNEQFF.

The chain has TRBV6-6 and TRBJ1-1; 7 nucleotides agree with TRBD1. This CDR3 has 19 amino acids. Germline CDR1 MNHNY, CDR2 SVGAGI (reference sequence). V was clipped by 6 bases and J by 0 bases; unmatched bases: 19. Here the CDR3 DNA reads TGTGCCAGCAGCTTCCTCCCCAGGACAGGCGATGCCTTGAACACTGAAGCTTTCTTT. This translates into CASSFLPRTGDALNTEAFF.

The chain combines TRBV20-1 with TRBJ2-1; D is perhaps TRBD2 (6 bases). The germline gives CDR1 DFQATT, CDR2 SNEGSKA (reference sequence). CDR3 length equals 15 residues. The V end lost 4 bases, the J end lost 4 bases, and 17 bases lay between the germline ends. CDR3 loop: CSATEGSGGYNEQFF. DNA for the CDR3: TGCAGTGCTACTGAGGGTAGCGGAGGTTACAATGAGCAGTTCTTC.

The chain is built from TRBV6-2 or TRBV6-3 and TRBJ1-1, with unresolved D. Trimming left V 4 bases short and J 4 bases short, with 7 bases between. From germline, CDR1 is MNHEY and CDR2 SVGEGT. The CDR3 runs to 12 residues. The CDR3 sequence: CASSSIRTEAFF. The DNA for the CDR3 is TGTGCCAGCAGTTCTATTCGCACTGAAGCTTTCTTT.

The chain carries TRBV7-2 and TRBJ1-2; D is undetermined. The length of the CDR3 is 16 residues. V was cut by 5 bases and J by 7 bases, with 23 bases left in between. Germline CDR1 reads SGHTA; CDR2 reads FQGNSA. The CDR3 is CASSHSRARAGSGYTF. As DNA, the CDR3 is TGTGCCAGCAGCCACTCTCGGGCGAGGGCCGGGAGTGGCTACACCTTC. Full variable domain (remainder filled in from reference TRBV7-2 and TRBJ1-2): GAGVSQSPSNKVTEKGKDVELRCDPISGHTALYWYRQSLGQGLEFLIYFQGNSAPDKSGLPSDRFSAERTGGSVSTLTIQRTQQEDSAVYLCASSHSRARAGSGYTFGSGTRLTVV.

Only one count was recorded for this clone. This chain connects TRBV16 to TRBJ1-2; weak D call: TRBD1 (5 bases). V dropped 5 bases and J dropped 7 bases, with 14 bases sitting between them. The CDR3 sequence is 13 residues long. Germline-derived CDR1 and CDR2 are KGHSY and FQNENV. CDR3: CASSTIGTSGYTF. The CDR3 DNA reads as TGTGCCAGCAGCACAATAGGGACTTCTGGCTACACCTTC.

The chain is built from TRBV4-2 and TRBJ1-5; D is possibly TRBD1 (6 bases). Trimming removed 0 bases from V and 8 bases from J, with 17 bases in between. The CDR3 loop spans 16 amino acids. Germline CDR1 and CDR2: LGHNA and YNFKEQ. CDR3 nucleotide sequence: TGTGCCAGCAGCCAAGAGGCCGGAGGGGGGGCTAAGCCCCAGCATTTT. As protein: CASSQEAGGGAKPQHF.

V and J are TRBV7-3 and TRBJ2-1; 9 nucleotides line up with TRBD1. This CDR3 is 14 amino acids long. J gave up 8 bases and V 2 bases, and 4 bases lay outside the gene matches. Germline CDR1 and CDR2: SGHTA and FQGTGA. In nucleotides, the CDR3 is TGTGCCAGCAGCTTAGGGACAGGGTCCCATGAGCAGTTCTTC. This codes for CASSLGTGSHEQFF.

For this clone: This CDR3 is also generated by other DNA sequences in the sample. The chain joins TRBV27 to TRBJ2-6; D uncertain. Trimming cost V 3 bases and J 0 bases, with 3 bases left between them. CDR3 length: 14 residues. CDR1 and CDR2 from the germline V gene are MNHEY and SMNVEV (reference sequence). The CDR3, as DNA: TGTGCCAGCAGTTTGAGCTCTGGGGCCAACGTCCTGACTTTC. Protein: CASSLSSGANVLTF.

The chain combines TRBV5-1 with TRBJ1-3; D is possibly TRBD1 (5 bases). The V gene's germline CDR1 is SGHRS and CDR2 YFSETQ. V was shortened by 4 bases and J by 0 bases, with 11 bases between the two germline ends. The CDR3 runs to 15 residues. The CDR3 nucleotides read TGCGCCAGCAGCACTCAAGGGGACTCTGGAAACACCATATATTTT. It is translated as CASSTQGDSGNTIYF.